This passage covers 25 T cell receptor beta chains from one sample sequenced in a study of blood T cell repertoires in COVID-19. This table comes from immunoSEQ multiplex PCR, and its TCRdb copy is limited to in-frame clones, with some not included. The sample yields 450,000 to 500,000 clones, 80% to 90% seen once. The material sequenced was peripheral blood. These receptors were collected from a human donor in a cohort sampled during active COVID-19.

The sample holds a few counts of this clone. The chain joins TRBV21-1 to TRBJ2-2; TRBD1 reflects the table's D call only, with no check against the DNA. TRBV21-1 is tagged as a pseudogene. This CDR3 has 18 amino acids. The CDR3 loop is CASSKTDGQGARDGELFF. The CDR3 region has the DNA TGTGCCAGCAGCAAAACCGACGGACAGGGGGCGAGGGACGGGGAGCTGTTTTTT.

In regard to this clone: One junction end does not reproduce the germline sequence, and a read error may be involved. This sequence joins TRBV28 and TRBJ2-1, with 12 bases matching TRBD2. Germline V gives CDR1 MDHEN, CDR2 SYDVKM. This CDR3 has 14 residues. The CDR3 is CASSQPRTSGIALF. As DNA, the CDR3 is TGTGCCAGCAGTCAACCTCGGACTAGCGGGATTGCGCTCTTC. Supplemented by reference TRBV28 and TRBJ2-1, the full variable domain reads DVKVTQSSRYLVKRTGEKVFLECVQDMDHENMFWYRQDPGLGLRLIYFSYDVKMKEKGDIPEGYSVSREKKERFSLILESASTNQTSMYLCASSQPRTSGIALFGPGTRLTVL.

The chain combines TRBV7-9 with TRBJ2-7, with 10 bases fitting TRBD2. The CDR3 covers 17 residues. CDR1 is SEHNR and CDR2 is FQNEAQ in the germline V gene (reference sequence). The V and J ends lost 1 base and 5 bases, in that order; junction bases with no gene match: 11. In nucleotides, the CDR3 is TGTGCCAGCAGCTTAGATTTTGGGGCTAGCGGGAGAAACGAGCAGTACTTC. This translates into CASSLDFGASGRNEQYF.

The J gene is TRBJ1-5, the V gene TRBV10-3; the D gene is possibly TRBD1 (6 bases). From germline, CDR1 is ENHRY and CDR2 SYGVKD. The CDR3 is 14 residues long. The V end was cut by 7 bases, the J end by 4 bases, with 14 bases between. This chain's CDR3 is CAITSDSLNQPQHF. The CDR3 nucleotides are TGTGCCATCACTTCGGACAGCCTGAATCAGCCCCAGCATTTT.

The V call is TRBV5-1, the J call TRBJ1-1, with 8 bases aligning to TRBD1. V gave up 2 bases and J gave up 9 bases; unmatched junction bases: 9. The CDR3 totals 14 residues. In germline, CDR1 is SGHRS, CDR2 YFSETQ. CDR3 nucleotide sequence: TGCGCCAGCAGCTTCAACCGGGGACAGGAGAAAGCTTTCTTT. Amino acid sequence: CASSFNRGQEKAFF.

Concerning this clone: At the DNA level, this CDR3 is encoded by other sequences in the same sample as well. The rearrangement links TRBV7-9 to TRBJ1-2; 7 positions match TRBD1. This CDR3 is 13 amino acids long. CDR1 is SEHNR and CDR2 is FQNEAQ in the germline V gene (reference sequence). V was clipped by 5 bases and J by 4 bases; unmatched bases: 4. The CDR3 spells CASSLGTVYGYTF. CDR3 sequence (DNA): TGTGCCAGCAGCCTAGGGACAGTCTATGGCTACACCTTC.

The chain couples TRBV5-4 to TRBJ2-3; tentative D call: TRBD2 (5 bases). Germline V gene lookup returns CDR1 SGHNT and CDR2 YYREEE (reference sequence). V was shortened by 3 bases and J by 2 bases, with 13 bases between the two germline ends. The CDR3 consists of 15 residues. The CDR3 spells CASSSTGLPTDTQYF. CDR3 in DNA: TGTGCCAGCAGCTCGACTGGACTCCCCACAGATACGCAGTATTTT. The full variable domain, completed using reference TRBV5-4 and TRBJ2-3, is ETGVTQSPTHLIKTRGQQVTLRCSSQSGHNTVSWYQQALGQGPQFIFQYYREEENGRGNFPPRFSGLQFPNYSSELNVNALELDDSALYLCASSSTGLPTDTQYFGPGTRLTVL.

This chain uses TRBV2 with TRBJ2-2; TRBD2 aligns across 9 bases. CDR3 length equals 20 residues. Germline assignment: CDR1 SNHLY and CDR2 FYNNEI. V lost 4 bases to trimming and J lost 3 bases; unmatched junction nucleotides: 18. Here the CDR3 DNA reads TGTGCCAGCAGTGGAGAGACAAGAGCACCGGGACTAGCTTACACCGGGGAGCTGTTTTTT. Translation: CASSGETRAPGLAYTGELFF.

The rearrangement links TRBV9 to TRBJ2-7, with 10 bases identical to TRBD1. Germline assignment: CDR1 SGDLS and CDR2 YYNGEE. The CDR3 is 15 amino acids. With 3 bases clipped from V and 3 bases from J, the junction kept 6 bases outside the gene matches. CDR3 in amino acids: CASSAYGTGVYEQYF. CDR3 sequence (DNA): TGTGCCAGCAGCGCTTACGGGACAGGGGTCTACGAGCAGTACTTC.

This clone appeared a few times. The chain employs TRBV18 and TRBJ1-1; 7 nucleotides agree with TRBD1. V shed 5 bases, J shed 4 bases, and the junction held 4 bases outside the gene matches. The CDR3 sequence is 13 residues long. In germline, CDR1 is KGHSH, CDR2 LQKENI. The CDR3 region has the DNA TGTGCCAGCTCAGAGGGACAGACCACTGAAGCTTTCTTT. Its translation: CASSEGQTTEAFF.

The gene calls are TRBV5-1 and TRBJ1-1, with D perhaps TRBD1 (6 bases). Germline CDR1 SGHRS, CDR2 YFSETQ. The CDR3 runs 15 residues. Trimming shortened V by 4 bases and J by 7 bases, and 20 bases separated the two germline ends. DNA for the CDR3: TGCGCCAGCAGCCTTACAGAACAGGGCTCTAGTGAAGCTTTCTTT. Its translation is CASSLTEQGSSEAFF.

CDR3 protein: CAISLTSDNEQFF. In DNA form, the CDR3 reads TGTGCCATCTCCCTAACTAGCGACAATGAGCAGTTCTTC. This chain uses TRBV10-3 with TRBJ2-1; TRBD2 aligns across 7 bases. CDR3 length: 13 residues. CDR1 is ENHRY and CDR2 is SYGVKD in the germline V gene. V shed 8 bases, J shed 5 bases, and the junction held 6 bases outside the gene matches.

This chain joins TRBV27 and TRBJ2-7, with a possible D match to TRBD1 (5 bases). The V gene lost 5 bases and the J gene lost 2 bases, with 16 bases spanning the gap. CDR1 and CDR2 (germline): MNHEY, SMNVEV (reference sequence). The CDR3 sequence is 15 residues long. The CDR3 spells CASSKNSLGAYEQYF. The CDR3 DNA is TGTGCCAGCAGTAAGAACTCCTTAGGGGCCTACGAGCAGTACTTC.

The gene calls are TRBV6-1 and TRBJ1-1, with D hard to call. Germline V gives CDR1 MNHNS, CDR2 SASEGT. V lost 3 bases and J lost 8, with 7 bases in between. This CDR3 has 11 residues. Here the CDR3 DNA reads TGTGCCAGCAGTGAGGCAGTCGAAGCTTTCTTT. This translates into CASSEAVEAFF.

Comment on this clone: In the same sample, other DNA sequences code for this CDR3. V gene TRBV30 combines with J gene TRBJ2-5, with no clear D. From germline, CDR1 is GTSNPN and CDR2 SVGIG (reference sequence). The CDR3 spans 13 residues. V lost 0 bases and J 1 base, leaving 6 bases between the germline ends. In nucleotides, the CDR3 is TGTGCCTGGAGTGTGGGCAGCCAAGAGACCCAGTACTTC. Translating it yields CAWSVGSQETQYF.

The chain has TRBV27 and TRBJ2-7, with D tentatively TRBD1 (5 bases). V was cut by 6 bases and J by 4 bases, with 16 bases left in between. The germline V gene has CDR1 MNHEY and CDR2 SMNVEV (reference sequence). CDR3 length: 14 residues. The DNA of the CDR3 is TGTGCCAGCAGATTCGTGGGGCCCTCGTACGAGCAGTACTTC. It is translated as CASRFVGPSYEQYF.

The chain couples TRBV3-1 (or the pseudogene TRBV3-2) to TRBJ2-5; weak D call: TRBD2 (5 bases). V lost 1 base to trimming and J lost 6 bases, with 12 bases between them. The CDR3 covers 14 residues. CDR1 is LGHDT, CDR2 YNNKEL, per germline (reference sequence). CDR3 DNA: TGTGCCAGCAGCCAAGGACTATCTACCCAGACCCAGTACTTC. Residues: CASSQGLSTQTQYF.

The chain employs TRBV19 and TRBJ2-1, with D unclear. This CDR3 region has 13 residues. The germline V gene has CDR1 LNHDA and CDR2 SQIVND (reference sequence). The V end lost 5 bases, the J end lost 2 bases, and 7 bases lay between the germline ends. CDR3 sequence: CASSPAAYNEQFF. CDR3 DNA: TGTGCCAGTAGTCCTGCAGCCTACAATGAGCAGTTCTTC.

The chain recombines TRBV6-5 with TRBJ1-4, with 8 bases that match TRBD1. J gave up 8 bases and V 6 bases, and 11 bases lay outside the gene matches. The CDR3 extends over 15 amino acids. The germline V gene has CDR1 MNHEY and CDR2 SVGAGI. The CDR3 nucleotides read TGTGCCAGCAGCACCCAGACAGGGGACGTCGAAAAACTGTTTTTT. Its translation is CASSTQTGDVEKLFF.

This rearrangement joins TRBV19 to TRBJ1-3; TRBD1 might be the D (5 bases). This CDR3 contains 15 residues. Germline loops: CDR1 LNHDA, CDR2 SQIVND (reference sequence). Trimming took 6 bases from V and 4 from J, leaving 16 bases between them. CDR3 DNA sequence: TGTGCCAGTAGAAGGACCGGGACTGTAGGAAACACCATATATTTT. Its translation is CASRRTGTVGNTIYF.

This clone appeared once. This rearrangement joins TRBV25-1 to TRBJ2-7; D perhaps matches TRBD2 (6 bases). The V and J ends lost 2 bases and 3 bases respectively, with 14 bases between them. The CDR3 loop spans 15 amino acids. Germline lookup yields CDR1 MGHDK and CDR2 SYGVNS. CDR3 sequence: CASSEVGGVGYEQYF. CDR3 coding DNA: TGTGCCAGCAGTGAAGTTGGCGGGGTGGGCTACGAGCAGTACTTC.

In its sample, this clone was seen once. This chain joins TRBV27 and TRBJ2-2; 10 nucleotides align to TRBD2. The CDR3 covers 17 residues. Per the germline V gene, CDR1 is MNHEY and CDR2 is SMNVEV (reference sequence). The J segment lost 1 base and the V segment lost 7 bases, leaving 9 bases of the junction unmatched. DNA for the CDR3: TGTGCCAGCAAGTTAGTAGCGGGAGGAGAGAACACCGGGGAGCTGTTTTTT. It translates to CASKLVAGGENTGELFF.

This clone has just one count. The genes are TRBV15 and TRBJ2-1; 8 nucleotides match TRBD2. The V segment lost 9 bases and the J segment 7 bases; nucleotides outside the gene matches: 11. The germline gives CDR1 LNHNV, CDR2 YYDKDF (reference sequence). CDR3 length: 14 amino acids. The CDR3 coding sequence is TGTGCCACAGGGATCGGACTAGCTATTAATGAGCAGTTCTTC. Translation: CATGIGLAINEQFF. Supplemented by reference TRBV15 and TRBJ2-1, the full variable domain reads DAMVIQNPRYQVTQFGKPVTLSCSQTLNHNVMYWYQQKSSQAPKLLFHYYDKDFNNEADTPDNFQSRRPNTSFCFLDIRSPGLGDTAMYLCATGIGLAINEQFFGPGTRLTVL.

The chain combines TRBV5-6 with TRBJ2-5; D is uncertain. V lost 0 bases and J lost 7, with 4 bases in between. The CDR3 runs 11 residues. Germline CDR1 is SGHDT and CDR2 is YYEEEE. Here the CDR3 reads CASSLARTQYF. The CDR3 DNA is TGTGCCAGCAGCTTGGCCAGGACCCAGTACTTC. The variable domain in full, completed from reference TRBV5-6 and TRBJ2-5, reads DAGVTQSPTHLIKTRGQQVTLRCSPKSGHDTVSWYQQALGQGPQFIFQYYEEEERQRGNFPDRFSGHQFPNYSSELNVNALLLGDSALYLCASSLARTQYFGPGTRLLVL.

This clone was found once. The rearrangement links TRBV12-3 or TRBV12-4 to TRBJ2-7; D is possibly TRBD2 (5 bases). This CDR3 is 13 amino acids long. V was trimmed by 3 bases and J by 5 bases, leaving 11 bases between them. Here the CDR3 DNA reads TGTGCCAGCAGTTTCGAGACTACCGACGAGCAGTACTTC. Amino acid sequence: CASSFETTDEQYF.